Below, 30 T cell receptor beta chains from the same sample are listed, as sequenced in a study of T cell repertoires in aging, cancer and after chemotherapy (dated by TCRdb to the late 2010s). Sequencing took place on an Illumina MiSeq. Multiplex touch-down PCR with a mixed TRB-A/B primer pool was used to amplify rearranged TRB sequences covering the V, D and J segments. The public sequencing data were trimmed at Q25 with fastp and processed into clonotypes with MiXCR by TCRdb, which kept only in-frame beta chains. Every entry covers one CDR3 protein and lists the most common genes and DNA from its rows. The sample yields thousands of distinct CDR3 sequences; approximately 22% were counted once. In total, the top ten clones hold around 8.5% of the sample. TCR beta rearrangements were amplified from genomic DNA isolated from peripheral blood, not from sorted cells or RNA. The specimen was blood. The receptors shown here come from a human donor with a blood cancer.

A word on this clonotype: The CDR3 ends on some other residue instead of the conserved phenylalanine or tryptophan, so this is likely a read error. The rearrangement uses TRBV6-2 or TRBV6-3 and TRBJ1-2, with a tentative D call TRBD1 (5 bases). CDR1 is MNHEY and CDR2 is SVGEGT in the germline V gene. V lost 10 bases, J lost 3 bases, and 18 bases lay in between. CDR3 size: 14 residues. CDR3 bases: TGTGCCACCTCATCCCCCGGGACCTACTATGGCTACACCTTG. Amino acid sequence: CATSSPGTYYGYTL.

This clonotype turned up a few times. The J gene is TRBJ2-1, the V gene TRBV6-5; unclear D gene. V was clipped by 5 bases and J by 2 bases, with 16 bases between them. This CDR3 has 16 residues. CDR1 MNHEY and CDR2 SVGAGI come from the germline V gene. Written as DNA, the CDR3 is TGTGCCAGCAGTAACCCCTACTCGGAACCCTACAATGAGCAGTTCTTC. The encoded protein is CASSNPYSEPYNEQFF.

This clonotype counts as medium-sized. V and J are TRBV6-2 or TRBV6-3 and TRBJ2-1; perhaps TRBD1 as D (6 bases). The CDR3 runs 16 residues. Germline V CDR1 and CDR2: MNHEY, SVGEGT. With 5 bases removed from V and 2 bases from J, the gap between germline ends came to 16 bases. CDR3 residues: CASSTGWVHTYNEQFF. The CDR3, as DNA: TGTGCCAGCAGTACAGGGTGGGTCCACACCTACAATGAGCAGTTCTTC.

By sample share, this clonotype is medium-sized. The DNA for the CDR3 is TGTGCCAGTAGTATCCTTAGCGGGAGGGGGTACAATGAGCAGTTCTTC. Encoded protein: CASSILSGRGYNEQFF. The rearrangement uses TRBV19 and TRBJ2-1, with TRBD2 matching over 11 bases. This CDR3 region has 16 residues. From germline, CDR1 is LNHDA and CDR2 SQIVND (reference sequence). V lost 3 bases, J lost 4 bases, and 5 bases stayed unmatched.

This clonotype is categorized as medium-sized. The chain couples TRBV19 to TRBJ2-2; possibly TRBD1 for D (6 bases). The CDR3 has 14 residues. Trimming left V 1 base short and J 7 bases short, with 10 bases between. CDR1 is LNHDA, CDR2 SQIVND, per germline (reference sequence). CDR3: CASSIGQVNGELFF. The CDR3 DNA is TGTGCCAGTAGTATAGGACAGGTTAACGGGGAGCTGTTTTTT.

This clonotype qualifies as medium-sized (0.01 to 0.1%). The chain is built from TRBV19 and TRBJ2-2; 11 bases fit TRBD1. The CDR3 covers 14 residues. With V trimmed by 10 bases and J by 3 bases, 4 bases remained unmatched. Germline CDR1 and CDR2: LNHDA and SQIVND (reference sequence). In DNA form, the CDR3 reads TGTGCCACCGGACAGGGGGCGGACACCGGGGAGCTGTTTTTT. It encodes CATGQGADTGELFF.

This clonotype was counted a few times. This sequence joins TRBV4-3 and TRBJ2-1; D is perhaps TRBD2 (6 bases). V lost 0 bases to trimming and J lost 2 bases, with 11 bases between them. Germline CDR1 is LGHNA and CDR2 is YSLEER. The CDR3 consists of 16 residues. The CDR3 sequence: CASSQDSERAYNEQFF. DNA of the CDR3: TGCGCCAGCAGCCAAGACAGCGAGCGGGCCTACAATGAGCAGTTCTTC.

This clonotype has more than one count but fewer than ten. The CDR3 DNA reads as TGTGCCAGTAGTATAGAACCGGCTGAGGAGACAGGGGATGGTTTTATCACTGAAGCTTTCTTT. Translation: CASSIEPAEETGDGFITEAFF. The chain links TRBV19 to TRBJ1-1, with 8 bases lining up with TRBD1. This CDR3 has 21 residues. V was clipped by 0 bases and J by 4 bases; unmatched bases: 22. Germline-derived CDR1 and CDR2 are LNHDA and SQIVND (reference sequence).

This clonotype was seen a few times. The chain carries TRBV6-4 and TRBJ2-2; the match to TRBD1 covers 8 bases. The V and J ends lost 4 bases and 12 bases, in that order; junction bases with no gene match: 13. This CDR3 region has 15 residues. Germline lookup yields CDR1 MRHNA and CDR2 SNTAGT. CDR3 DNA: TGTGCCAGCAGTGCCCGACAGGGGATAACAGAGAAGCTGTTTTTT. The encoded protein is CASSARQGITEKLFF.

The chain links TRBV11-1 to TRBJ2-3; D is ambiguous. Trimming cost V 2 bases and J 8 bases, with 8 bases left between them. The germline V gene has CDR1 SGHAT and CDR2 FQDESV (reference sequence). The CDR3 is 12 residues long. This chain's CDR3 is CASSLNGGTQYF. The CDR3, as DNA: TGTGCCAGCAGCTTAAACGGCGGTACGCAGTATTTT.

J is TRBJ2-7 and V is TRBV7-9; 9 positions match TRBD1. The trim removed 4 bases at V and 5 bases at J, leaving 3 bases unmatched. The CDR3 spans 13 residues. Germline assignment: CDR1 SEHNR and CDR2 FQNEAQ (reference sequence). The CDR3 loop reads CASSSDRGDEQYF. As DNA, the CDR3 is TGTGCCAGCAGCTCCGACAGGGGGGACGAGCAGTACTTC.

J is TRBJ2-2 and V is TRBV6-2 or TRBV6-3; D tentatively fits TRBD1 or TRBD2 (5 bases each). The CDR3 is 15 amino acids. Germline values: CDR1 MNHEY, CDR2 SVGEGT. V gave up 4 bases and J gave up 4 bases, with 13 bases separating them. Here the CDR3 reads CASSSLSGTTGELFF. Written as DNA, the CDR3 is TGTGCCAGCAGTTCTCTCTCCGGGACCACCGGGGAGCTGTTTTTT.

In its sample, this clonotype is medium-sized. The chain is built from TRBV19 and TRBJ2-1, with 7 bases fitting TRBD1. CDR3 length: 14 amino acids. J lost 8 bases, V lost 5 bases, and 9 bases had no gene match. CDR1 is LNHDA, CDR2 SQIVND, per germline (reference sequence). CDR3: CASSPQTGIDEQFF. As DNA, the CDR3 is TGTGCCAGTAGTCCGCAGACAGGGATCGATGAGCAGTTCTTC.

Within the sample, this clonotype is medium-sized. The chain couples TRBV27 to TRBJ2-5; possibly TRBD1 for D (7 bases). Germline assignment: CDR1 MNHEY and CDR2 SMNVEV (reference sequence). This CDR3 comprises 15 residues. Trimming pared 4 bases from V and 4 bases from J, leaving 16 bases between. The CDR3 region is CASSCEQGRRETQYF. CDR3 in DNA: TGTGCCAGCAGTTGCGAACAGGGGAGGAGAGAGACCCAGTACTTC.

By sample share, this clonotype is medium-sized. The chain joins TRBV30 to TRBJ2-2; tentatively, D is TRBD1 (5 bases). Germline CDR1 GTSNPN, CDR2 SVGIG (reference sequence). The germline V and J ends were trimmed by 0 bases and 3 bases, with 8 bases remaining between them. There are 14 residues in the CDR3. The CDR3 DNA sequence: TGTGCCTGGAGTGTACGCAGGGACACCGGGGAGCTGTTTTTT. Its translation is CAWSVRRDTGELFF.

By share of the sample, this clonotype is medium-sized. V is TRBV27 and J is TRBJ2-5; D uncertain. The V end was cut by 4 bases, the J end by 1 base, with 22 bases between. The CDR3 length is 18 residues. The germline gives CDR1 MNHEY, CDR2 SMNVEV (reference sequence). CDR3 coding DNA: TGTGCCAGCAGTTCAACAAGACGGTTTACGGCGGTCCAAGAGACCCAGTACTTC. This encodes CASSSTRRFTAVQETQYF.

This clonotype was detected a few times. The chain recombines TRBV7-2 with TRBJ1-5; D is unclear. V was cut by 1 base and J by 2 bases, with 15 bases left in between. The CDR3 has 17 residues. The germline V gene encodes CDR1 SGHTA and CDR2 FQGNSA. For the CDR3, the DNA is TGTGCCAGCAGCTTAGGGAGCGGGGTCCGGGGCAATCAGCCCCAGCATTTT. Encoded protein: CASSLGSGVRGNQPQHF.

The V gene is TRBV12-3 or TRBV12-4, the J gene TRBJ1-5; 7 nucleotides match TRBD1. Trimming cost V 6 bases and J 0 bases; bases outside gene matches: 5. There are 15 residues in the CDR3. The CDR3 DNA reads TGTGCCAGCAGCGACAGGGACTATAGCAATCAGCCCCAGCATTTT. Translated: CASSDRDYSNQPQHF.

This clonotype was counted a few times. This rearrangement joins TRBV7-2 to TRBJ1-1; unclear D gene. Germline V gene lookup returns CDR1 SGHTA and CDR2 FQGNSA. The germline V and J ends were trimmed by 1 base and 4 bases, with 10 bases remaining between them. The CDR3 length is 14 residues. CDR3 DNA: TGTGCCAGCAGCTTAGTTCCCACGGGCACTGAAGCTTTCTTT. It specifies CASSLVPTGTEAFF.

The chain combines TRBV28 with TRBJ2-2, with 9 bases aligning to TRBD2. The CDR3 runs to 16 residues. V lost 5 bases, J lost 4 bases, and 8 bases stayed unmatched. Germline CDR1 and CDR2: MDHEN and SYDVKM. CDR3 bases: TGTGCCAGCAGTATGACTAGCGGATCCCCCACCGGGGAGCTGTTTTTT. Its translation is CASSMTSGSPTGELFF.

This chain links TRBV5-1 with TRBJ2-1; 8 positions agree with TRBD1. This CDR3 region has 16 residues. Trimming took 2 bases from V and 5 from J; bases not matched to a gene: 9. Germline-derived CDR1 and CDR2 are SGHRS and YFSETQ. The CDR3 spells CASSFGGQGANNEQFF. The DNA for the CDR3 is TGCGCCAGCAGCTTCGGAGGTCAGGGGGCAAACAATGAGCAGTTCTTC. Full variable domain (outside the CDR3, taken from reference TRBV5-1 and TRBJ2-1): KAGVTQTPRYLIKTRGQQVTLSCSPISGHRSVSWYQQTPGQGLQFLFEYFSETQRNKGNFPGRFSGRQFSNSRSEMNVSTLELGDSALYLCASSFGGQGANNEQFFGPGTRLTVL.

This clonotype turned up a few times. One base away lies a much larger clone, so this may be a sequencing read error. The V call is TRBV19, the J call TRBJ2-6; D might be TRBD1 or TRBD2, each matching 6 bases. CDR1 LNHDA and CDR2 SQIVND come from the germline V gene (reference sequence). The CDR3 runs to 16 residues. The CDR3 is CSGSEAGGPGANVLTF. In DNA, the CDR3 is TGTTCCGGCTCGGAGGCCGGGGGCCCTGGGGCCAACGTCCTGACTTTC.

This clonotype was seen a few times. The V and J genes are TRBV20-1 and TRBJ2-7; D is possibly TRBD1 (7 bases). V lost 6 bases, J lost 3 bases, and 18 bases lay in between. Germline lookup yields CDR1 DFQATT and CDR2 SNEGSKA (reference sequence). The CDR3 loop spans 14 amino acids. The CDR3 DNA sequence: TGCAGTGCCCCCAGGGGGGAGAGGGGCTACGAGCAGTACTTC. As protein: CSAPRGERGYEQYF.

This clonotype was seen only a few times. This chain connects TRBV4-3 to TRBJ2-5; 15 bases line up with TRBD2. The CDR3 has 15 residues. V shed 4 bases and J 4 bases; nucleotides not matched to a gene: 1. CDR1 and CDR2 (germline): LGHNA, YSLEER. The CDR3 nucleotides read TGCGCCAGCAGCCGGACTAGCGGGAGGGCAGAGACCCAGTACTTC. Protein: CASSRTSGRAETQYF.

This clonotype turned up a few times. The CDR3 region has the DNA TGCGCCAGCAGCGAGCACTGGGACAATCCCACAGATACGCAGTATTTT. Translation gives CASSEHWDNPTDTQYF. This chain connects TRBV5-1 to TRBJ2-3, with a weak D call TRBD1 (6 bases). CDR3 length: 16 residues. V was shortened by 4 bases and J by 2 bases, with 17 bases between the two germline ends. CDR1 and CDR2 (germline): SGHRS, YFSETQ.

In its sample, this clonotype was seen a few times. The chain employs TRBV11-1 and TRBJ1-5, with a tentative D call TRBD1 (6 bases). Trimming removed 4 bases at V and 0 bases at J, with 13 bases between. The CDR3 extends over 16 amino acids. Per germline, CDR1 SGHAT and CDR2 FQDESV (reference sequence). The CDR3, as DNA: TGTGCCAGCAGCTCCGGGACACTTTATAGCAATCAGCCCCAGCATTTT. Residues: CASSSGTLYSNQPQHF.

By sample share, this clonotype is medium-sized. This chain uses TRBV12-3 or TRBV12-4 with TRBJ2-1, with 13 bases fitting TRBD2. This CDR3 is built from 18 residues. V was pared by 4 bases and J by 2 bases, with 8 bases of the junction left unmatched. As DNA, the CDR3 is TGTGCCAGCAGTTCCGGGACTAGCGGGATCCCCCCCTACAATGAGCAGTTCTTC. This translates into CASSSGTSGIPPYNEQFF.

The rearrangement joins TRBV20-1 to TRBJ1-5; weak D call: TRBD1 (5 bases). Between the trimmed V and J ends, which lost 6 bases and 0 bases, there was a span of 15 bases. Per the germline V gene, CDR1 is DFQATT and CDR2 is SNEGSKA (reference sequence). The CDR3 loop spans 15 amino acids. The CDR3: CSAVRGESSNQPQHF. The CDR3, as DNA: TGCAGTGCCGTCCGGGGGGAATCTAGCAATCAGCCCCAGCATTTT.

This clonotype is labeled as medium-sized. This rearrangement joins TRBV12-3 or TRBV12-4 to TRBJ2-6; D is ambiguous. This CDR3 contains 16 residues. The V end was cut by 1 base, the J end by 4 bases, with 11 bases between. Here the CDR3 DNA reads TGTGCCAGCAGTTTAGTAGGCCCTCGCGGGGCCAACGTCCTGACTTTC. This sequence encodes CASSLVGPRGANVLTF.

Comments on this clonotype: This could be a read error, since a much larger clone is one nucleotide away. V is TRBV6-5 and J is TRBJ2-2; TRBD2 might be the D (6 bases). This CDR3 spans 15 amino acids. Germline-derived CDR1 and CDR2 are MNHEY and SVGAGI. CDR3 sequence reads: CAISYSGGLAGELFF. DNA for the CDR3: TGTGCCATCAGTTACTCAGGAGGGTTGGCCGGGGAGCTGTTTTTT.